The next 32 T cell receptor beta chains were all read from a single sample in a study of TIL therapy for anti-PD-1-resistant metastatic lung cancer. The libraries were made with immunoSEQ v3. Method: immunoSEQ multiplex PCR; TCRdb's copy keeps in-frame clones and lacks some. Of about 46,000 clones in the sample, roughly 85% are singletons; the top ten hold around 5%. Time point described: pre-treatment sample, taken before nivolumab and TIL therapy. This material consisted of blood, taken at baseline. These receptors originate from a person aged 25 to 85 with non-small cell lung cancer.

This clone occurred a few times. Here the CDR3 DNA reads TGTGCCAGTAGTGTCCGACATCCAGGGAGCTCCTATAATTCACCCCTCCACTTT. Translating gives CASSVRHPGSSYNSPLHF. The genes are TRBV19 and TRBJ1-6; the D gene is possibly TRBD1 (5 bases). Trimming stripped 5 bases from V and 0 bases from J, with 17 bases between. The CDR3 extends over 18 amino acids. The germline gives CDR1 LNHDA, CDR2 SQIVND (reference sequence).

CDR3 in amino acids: CASSEGGAGSGEKLFF. The CDR3 coding sequence is TGTGCCAGCAGTGAAGGCGGGGCAGGGTCCGGTGAAAAACTGTTTTTT. The chain recombines TRBV2 with TRBJ1-4, with a weak D call TRBD1 (5 bases). In germline, CDR1 is SNHLY, CDR2 FYNNEI. The CDR3 has 16 amino acids. V lost 1 base and J lost 7, with 16 bases in between.

V usage is TRBV7-3 and J usage is TRBJ2-1; no reliable D call. There are 14 residues in the CDR3. Germline CDR1 and CDR2: SGHTA and FQGTGA. With 1 base removed from V and 4 bases from J, the gap between germline ends came to 8 bases. The CDR3 is CASSLNAEYNEQFF. The CDR3 DNA follows: TGTGCCAGCAGCTTAAACGCGGAATACAATGAGCAGTTCTTC.

V is TRBV6-2 or TRBV6-3 and J is TRBJ2-5; 10 nucleotides line up with TRBD2. With 6 bases clipped from V and 1 base from J, the junction kept 2 bases outside the gene matches. The V gene's germline CDR1 is MNHEY and CDR2 SVGEGT. CDR3 length: 14 residues. The CDR3 spells CASSWTSGQETQYF. CDR3 nucleotides: TGTGCCAGCAGCTGGACTAGCGGCCAAGAGACCCAGTACTTC.

This clone was observed a handful of times. The chain employs TRBV7-2 and TRBJ1-5; 9 bases agree with TRBD1. Germline-derived CDR1 and CDR2 are SGHTA and FQGNSA. V was clipped by 5 bases and J by 3 bases; unmatched bases: 5. The CDR3 length is 15 residues. Here the CDR3 DNA reads TGTGCCAGCAGCCAAGGGACAGGGCCCAATCAGCCCCAGCATTTT. Protein product: CASSQGTGPNQPQHF.

The V call is TRBV25-1, the J call TRBJ2-3, with D uncertain. Germline V lookup: CDR1 MGHDK, CDR2 SYGVNS. The CDR3 is made up of 13 amino acids. Trimming shortened V by 6 bases and J by 3 bases, and 10 bases separated the two germline ends. CDR3 loop: CASSPYATDTQYF. DNA of the CDR3: TGTGCCAGCAGCCCCTACGCGACAGATACGCAGTATTTT.

The chain joins TRBV18 to TRBJ2-1; 8 nucleotides agree with TRBD2. The CDR3 covers 15 residues. The germline V gene has CDR1 KGHSH and CDR2 LQKENI. V shed 2 bases and J 7 bases; nucleotides not matched to a gene: 7. The CDR3 DNA is TGTGCCAGCTCACCAGTACTAGCGGCTGATAATGAGCAGTTCTTC. This sequence encodes CASSPVLAADNEQFF.

The chain recombines TRBV2 with TRBJ2-7; D might be TRBD1 or TRBD2, each matching 5 bases. CDR3 size: 14 residues. Trimming removed 7 bases at V and 7 bases at J, with 20 bases between. The germline V gene encodes CDR1 SNHLY and CDR2 FYNNEI. CDR3 DNA: TGTGCCAGCACACCGGGTCAGGGACGAGGAGAGCAGTACTTC. Translating it yields CASTPGQGRGEQYF.

This clone was detected only once. The rearrangement joins TRBV7-9 to TRBJ2-7; D is ambiguous. V dropped 5 bases and J dropped 0 bases, with 2 bases sitting between them. The CDR3 is 11 residues long. CDR1 is SEHNR and CDR2 is FQNEAQ in the germline V gene (reference sequence). CDR3 amino acids: CASSHSYEQYF. The CDR3 nucleotides are TGTGCCAGCAGCCACTCCTACGAGCAGTACTTC.

This clone showed up just once. This chain uses TRBV5-1 with TRBJ2-5, with 10 bases matching TRBD2. V lost 7 bases and J lost 4; bases outside the gene matches: 7. Germline CDR1 reads SGHRS; CDR2 reads YFSETQ. This CDR3 region has 14 residues. CDR3 DNA: TGCGCCAGCTCCCCGGCTAGCGGGAGAGAGACCCAGTACTTC. This codes for CASSPASGRETQYF.

This chain connects TRBV5-6 to TRBJ2-7, with TRBD1 as a possible D gene (5 bases). The CDR3 runs to 14 residues. V gave up 4 bases and J gave up 3 bases, with 14 bases separating them. Germline V gene lookup returns CDR1 SGHDT and CDR2 YYEEEE. CDR3 loop: CASSPGIPLYEQYF. In DNA form, the CDR3 reads TGTGCCAGCAGCCCAGGGATCCCTCTCTACGAGCAGTACTTC.

This rearrangement joins TRBV6-2 or TRBV6-3 to TRBJ2-7; no clear D gene. Trimming stripped 0 bases from V and 3 bases from J, with 9 bases between. Per the germline V gene, CDR1 is MNHEY and CDR2 is SVGEGT. This CDR3 has 14 residues. CDR3 protein: CASSYSTQGYEQYF. The DNA for the CDR3 is TGTGCCAGCAGTTACTCGACACAAGGCTACGAGCAGTACTTC.

The genes are TRBV19 and TRBJ1-2; D is uncertain. CDR1 LNHDA and CDR2 SQIVND come from the germline V gene (reference sequence). CDR3 length equals 16 residues. The V end lost 5 bases, the J end lost 2 bases, and 18 bases lay between the germline ends. The CDR3 spells CASSPKGRRVNYGYTF. DNA for the CDR3: TGTGCCAGTAGTCCCAAGGGCAGACGAGTAAACTATGGCTACACCTTC.

The chain has TRBV18 and TRBJ2-3; 9 bases fit TRBD1. Germline loops: CDR1 KGHSH, CDR2 LQKENI. Germline trimming cut 0 bases from V and 6 bases from J; bases unmatched to any gene: 4. The CDR3 consists of 15 residues. The CDR3 loop reads CASSPPGQGWDTQYF. The CDR3 DNA sequence: TGTGCCAGCTCACCACCGGGACAGGGTTGGGATACGCAGTATTTT.

There are a few counts of this clone. V and J are TRBV3-1 (or the pseudogene TRBV3-2) and TRBJ2-2; 13 nucleotides match TRBD2. The ends lost 2 bases at V and 8 bases at J; junction bases unmatched: 14. The CDR3 has 19 residues. CDR1 is LGHDT and CDR2 is YNNKEL in the germline V gene (reference sequence). Here the CDR3 reads CASSQKALQTSGRRGELFF. CDR3 DNA: TGTGCCAGCAGCCAAAAAGCCCTCCAGACTAGCGGGAGGAGGGGGGAGCTGTTTTTT.

CDR3 sequence (DNA): TGTGCTAGTGGTCCGAGGACAGGGTGGGGTCAGCCCCAGCATTTT. Amino acid sequence: CASGPRTGWGQPQHF. The chain has TRBV12-5 and TRBJ1-5; 8 nucleotides match TRBD1. CDR1 is LGHNT, CDR2 FRNRAP, per germline. The CDR3 is made up of 15 amino acids. The ends lost 5 bases at V and 6 bases at J; junction bases unmatched: 9.

The chain joins TRBV7-3 to TRBJ2-1; 15 bases line up with TRBD2. V trimming: 3 bases; J trimming: 8 bases; junction bases outside the gene matches: 2. CDR1 and CDR2 (germline): SGHTA, FQGTGA. The CDR3 is made up of 15 amino acids. The CDR3 loop is CASSLGTSGRHEQFF. In DNA form, the CDR3 reads TGTGCCAGCAGCTTGGGGACTAGCGGGAGGCATGAGCAGTTCTTC.

The chain links TRBV11-1 to TRBJ1-1; D may be TRBD1 (6 bases). Germline assignment: CDR1 SGHAT and CDR2 FQDESV (reference sequence). With 5 bases removed from V and 5 bases from J, the gap between germline ends came to 18 bases. The CDR3 is 15 residues long. In DNA, the CDR3 is TGTGCCAGCAGCACCGAATTGACAGGCCAGACTGAAGCTTTCTTT. Translation gives CASSTELTGQTEAFF.

This sequence joins TRBV28 and TRBJ1-6; the match to TRBD1 covers 12 bases. The length of the CDR3 is 16 residues. J lost 7 bases, V lost 2 bases, and 3 bases had no gene match. Per germline, CDR1 MDHEN and CDR2 SYDVKM. As DNA, the CDR3 is TGTGCCAGCAGTTTAGGGACAGGGGGCAGGAATTCACCCCTCCACTTT. Translated: CASSLGTGGRNSPLHF.

The chain combines TRBV2 with TRBJ2-1; D may match TRBD1 or TRBD2 (5 bases each). The V end was cut by 6 bases, the J end by 10 bases, with 19 bases between. The CDR3 contains 14 residues. Germline V gene data show CDR1 as SNHLY and CDR2 as FYNNEI. The CDR3 is CASSGALAGLEQFF. CDR3 nucleotide sequence: TGTGCCAGCAGCGGGGCCCTAGCTGGGCTCGAGCAGTTCTTC. Combining the CDR3 with reference TRBV2 and TRBJ2-1 gives the whole variable domain EPEVTQTPSHQVTQMGQEVILRCVPISNHLYFYWYRQILGQKVEFLVSFYNNEISEKSEIFDDQFSVERPDGSNFTLKIRSTKLEDSAMYFCASSGALAGLEQFFGPGTRLTVL.

The chain uses TRBV3-1 (or the pseudogene TRBV3-2) and TRBJ1-5; maybe TRBD1 (5 bases). This CDR3 is 12 amino acids long. Germline values: CDR1 LGHDT, CDR2 YNNKEL (reference sequence). V was shortened by 4 bases and J by 9 bases, with 10 bases between the two germline ends. CDR3 amino acids: CASSLAGGPQHF. The CDR3 coding sequence is TGTGCCAGCAGCCTAGCCGGGGGGCCCCAGCATTTT.

The chain uses TRBV6-5 and TRBJ2-7; D is unresolved. The CDR3 extends over 15 amino acids. Germline V gene lookup returns CDR1 MNHEY and CDR2 SVGAGI. Between the trimmed V and J ends, which lost 5 bases and 1 base, there was a span of 15 bases. CDR3 loop: CASSKDGTESYEQYF. Here the CDR3 DNA reads TGTGCCAGCAGTAAGGACGGCACCGAGTCCTACGAGCAGTACTTC.

The chain has TRBV19 and TRBJ2-1, with TRBD2 as a possible D gene (6 bases). The CDR3 is made up of 16 amino acids. Germline CDR1 and CDR2: LNHDA and SQIVND (reference sequence). V was pared by 1 base and J by 2 bases, with 12 bases between. CDR3 nucleotides: TGTGCCAGTAGTATAGTTGGGCGGGACGCCTACAATGAGCAGTTCTTC. This gives the protein CASSIVGRDAYNEQFF.

This clone has a single count. The rearrangement uses TRBV19 and TRBJ2-3; D not certain. From germline, CDR1 is LNHDA and CDR2 SQIVND (reference sequence). The CDR3 covers 14 residues. Trimming left V 7 bases short and J 3 bases short, with 14 bases between. The CDR3 DNA follows: TGTGCCAGTAAGGCGGAGACGCGGACAGATACGCAGTATTTT. As protein: CASKAETRTDTQYF.

This clone was recorded once. V gene TRBV13 combines with J gene TRBJ2-3; no firm D call. Germline CDR1 is PRHDT and CDR2 is FYEKMQ (reference sequence). The germline V and J ends were trimmed by 9 bases and 2 bases, with 9 bases remaining between them. The CDR3 has 12 residues. The CDR3 spells CASGRSTDTQYF. The CDR3 coding sequence is TGTGCCAGTGGTAGGTCCACAGATACGCAGTATTTT.

Only a few counts were recorded for this clone. This chain links TRBV9 with TRBJ2-2; TRBD2 matches 14 bases. The CDR3 has 16 amino acids. Looked up from germline, CDR1 is SGDLS and CDR2 is YYNGEE. J lost 6 bases, V lost 4 bases, and 5 bases had no gene match. The chain's CDR3 is CASSPGTSGRPGELFF. CDR3 DNA: TGTGCCAGCAGCCCTGGGACTAGCGGGAGACCCGGGGAGCTGTTTTTT. Combining the CDR3 with reference TRBV9 and TRBJ2-2 gives the whole variable domain DSGVTQTPKHLITATGQRVTLRCSPRSGDLSVYWYQQSLDQGLQFLIQYYNGEERAKGNILERFSAQQFPDLHSELNLSSLELGDSALYFCASSPGTSGRPGELFFGEGSRLTVL.

The V call is TRBV5-1, the J call TRBJ2-1; 9 bases align to TRBD2. The CDR3 totals 15 residues. Germline CDR1 reads SGHRS; CDR2 reads YFSETQ. Losses at the gene ends were 1 base for V and 9 bases for J; bases not matched to a gene: 8. The CDR3 nucleotides read TGCGCCAGCAGCTTGCGCAGCGGGAGGCCCGGTGAGCAGTTCTTC. Its protein product is CASSLRSGRPGEQFF.

The chain is built from TRBV7-9 and TRBJ2-5, with D hard to call. Trimming pared 7 bases from V and 2 bases from J, leaving 11 bases between. The CDR3 runs 13 residues. Per the germline V gene, CDR1 is SEHNR and CDR2 is FQNEAQ (reference sequence). DNA of the CDR3: TGTGCCAGCAAAGTGGGGTTGCAAGAGACCCAGTACTTC. It encodes CASKVGLQETQYF.

As DNA, the CDR3 is TGTGCCAGCACCTCCCCCACAGATACGCAGTATTTT. Translated, it gives CASTSPTDTQYF. V gene TRBV28 combines with J gene TRBJ2-3; no definite D call. The germline V gene has CDR1 MDHEN and CDR2 SYDVKM. V lost 7 bases and J lost 2, with 7 bases in between. The CDR3 loop spans 12 amino acids.

This clone was found once. As DNA, the CDR3 is TGTGCCAGCAGCTTAGCTGGTGCTGAGCAGTTCTTC. Its translation is CASSLAGAEQFF. The V gene is TRBV7-2, the J gene TRBJ2-1; unclear D gene. Trimming took off 0 bases at V and 9 bases at J, with 6 bases between the two ends. The CDR3 spans 12 residues. CDR1 is SGHTA and CDR2 is FQGNSA in the germline V gene.

A note on this clone: Other DNA sequences within the sample encode an identical CDR3. V gene TRBV19 combines with J gene TRBJ2-2; 9 positions match TRBD1. The CDR3 has 15 amino acids. With 4 bases clipped from V and 3 bases from J, the junction kept 3 bases outside the gene matches. Germline assignment: CDR1 LNHDA and CDR2 SQIVND (reference sequence). CDR3: CASSTGQGHTGELFF. The DNA of the CDR3 is TGTGCCAGTAGTACAGGACAGGGGCACACCGGGGAGCTGTTTTTT.

V and J are TRBV18 and TRBJ1-2; D remains ambiguous. The CDR3 length is 13 residues. Deletions cut 2 bases from V and 4 bases from J, with 8 bases between. Germline-derived CDR1 and CDR2 are KGHSH and LQKENI. CDR3 in DNA: TGTGCCAGCTCACCAGAGGAGGGCTATGGCTACACCTTC. Encoded protein: CASSPEEGYGYTF.